The 5 T cell receptor beta chains reported below all come from one sample, sequenced in a study of blood T cell repertoires in COVID-19. Profiled with immunoSEQ multiplex PCR; TCRdb holds only in-frame clones, not every one. The data show some 260,000 clones, 82% seen once. The sequencing input was peripheral blood. The origin of the receptors is a woman in her late teens or twenties with acute or convalescent COVID-19.

This clone was seen only a few times. The gene calls are TRBV6-5 and TRBJ1-2; D may be TRBD1 (5 bases). The CDR3 consists of 16 residues. Between the trimmed V and J ends, which lost 2 bases and 6 bases, there was a span of 19 bases. In germline, CDR1 is MNHEY, CDR2 SVGAGI. CDR3: CASSYAHRIWIDGYTF. The DNA for the CDR3 is TGTGCCAGCAGTTACGCCCACAGGATATGGATTGATGGCTACACCTTC.

The V gene is TRBV6-5, the J gene TRBJ2-1, with a tentative D call TRBD2 (5 bases). CDR1 MNHEY and CDR2 SVGAGI come from the germline V gene. The CDR3 extends over 15 amino acids. The V and J ends lost 0 bases and 6 bases respectively, with 12 bases between them. The CDR3 is CASSYSRELSNEQFF. The DNA for the CDR3 is TGTGCCAGCAGTTACTCGAGGGAGTTAAGCAATGAGCAGTTCTTC.

The V gene is TRBV7-9, the J gene TRBJ1-3; 7 positions match TRBD1. Trimming cost V 5 bases and J 8 bases; bases outside gene matches: 15. CDR3 size: 16 residues. Germline values: CDR1 SEHNR, CDR2 FQNEAQ (reference sequence). The CDR3 reads CASSPLETGVWHTIYF. The CDR3, as DNA: TGTGCCAGCAGCCCACTAGAAACAGGGGTTTGGCACACCATATATTTT.

J is TRBJ2-3 and V is TRBV19; TRBD2 matches 14 bases. The V gene end was trimmed by 3 bases and the J gene end by 2 bases; junction bases not matched to a gene: 7. The CDR3 length is 18 residues. CDR1 is LNHDA, CDR2 SQIVND, per germline (reference sequence). The DNA for the CDR3 is TGTGCCAGTAGTATGACGGGACTAGCGGGAGTTTTCACAGATACGCAGTATTTT. Residues: CASSMTGLAGVFTDTQYF.

This chain links TRBV7-9 with TRBJ2-5, with 10 bases lining up with TRBD1. The CDR3 contains 15 residues. Trimming took 4 bases from V and 7 from J; bases not matched to a gene: 9. Germline V gives CDR1 SEHNR, CDR2 FQNEAQ (reference sequence). CDR3 sequence: CASSSRGTGVRTQYF. The CDR3 DNA reads TGTGCCAGCAGCTCCAGGGGGACAGGGGTTAGGACCCAGTACTTC. The whole variable domain, remainder taken from reference TRBV7-9 and TRBJ2-5, is DTGVSQNPRHKITKRGQNVTFRCDPISEHNRLYWYRQTLGQGPEFLTYFQNEAQLEKSRLLSDRFSAERPKGSFSTLEIQRTEQGDSAMYLCASSSRGTGVRTQYFGPGTRLLVL.